The T cell receptor (beta chain) under discussion was sequenced for a study of T cell changes during pregnancy in multiple sclerosis. The CDR3 is made up of 14 amino acids. Trimming at V came to 11 bases and at J to 6 bases, leaving 10 bases not matched to a gene. The V gene's germline CDR1 is MNHEY and CDR2 SVGAGI. Measured with immunoSEQ multiplex PCR; TCRdb has only the in-frame clones, and not every one. The sample consists of some 62,000 clones, 80% to 95% of them appearing once. The chain carries TRBV6-5 and TRBJ2-2; 9 nucleotides align to TRBD1. The sequence derives from a female donor in good health, enrolled as a control in a pregnancy study. This specimen was peripheral blood, taken in the second trimester of pregnancy. This CDR3 is CAVWGQGLPGELFF. CDR3 in DNA: TGTGCCGTATGGGGACAGGGTCTTCCCGGGGAGCTGTTTTTT.